These T cell receptor beta chains were read from a single sample in a study of post-analysis software for immune sequencing data. Via MiXCR, TCRdb re-called the PCR reads, giving one row per CDR3 protein. The sample has a few hundred thousand distinct CDR3 sequences; roughly 35% are singletons. Sample: blood. The receptors derive from a girl between 5 and 17 years old with multiple sclerosis. Both conserved end residues are part of each CDR3. A D gene is named only where the DNA matches it firmly. Clone size is stated in some rows and not others, as once, few, many or a class when expanded.

>.|TRBV7-2|TRBJ2-7|.
CASSLGPGQYEQYF
TGTGCCAGCAGCTTAGGCCCCGGACAATACGAGCAGTACTTC
>many|TRBV12-3/TRBV12-4|TRBJ2-7|.
CASSGDTYEQYF
TGTGCCAGCAGTGGGGACACCTACGAGCAGTACTTC
>.|TRBV5-1|TRBJ2-5|TRBD1
CASMRQGMEETQYF
TGCGCCAGCATGAGACAGGGGATGGAAGAGACCCAGTACTTC
>.|TRBV5-1|TRBJ2-1|.
CASRLRPRGYNEQFF
TGCGCCAGCAGACTTAGGCCGAGGGGTTACAATGAGCAGTTCTTC
>few|TRBV6-5|TRBJ1-1|.
CASSYSDTLNTEAFF
TGTGCCAGCAGTTACTCGGACACGTTGAACACTGAAGCTTTCTTT
>.|TRBV20-1|TRBJ2-5|.
CSARDGRGRETQYF
TGCAGTGCTAGAGATGGCAGGGGAAGAGAGACCCAGTACTTC
>once|TRBV6-5|TRBJ2-1|TRBD2
CASSLRAGGPYNEQFF
TGTGCCAGCAGTTTGAGGGCGGGGGGGCCCTACAATGAGCAGTTCTTC
>.|TRBV5-1|TRBJ2-7|.
CASTSSTGFHEQYF
TGCGCCAGCACCTCCTCTACAGGGTTCCACGAGCAGTACTTC
>.|TRBV27|TRBJ1-1|.
CASSGRWGFTEAFF
TGTGCCAGCAGTGGCCGCTGGGGGTTCACTGAAGCTTTCTTT
>.|TRBV6-2/TRBV6-3|TRBJ2-5|TRBD1
CASSYPDRGRQETQYF
TGTGCCAGCAGTTACCCGGACAGGGGGAGACAAGAGACCCAGTACTTC
>.|TRBV9|TRBJ2-4|.
CASSVEVGGLNIQYF
TGTGCCAGCAGCGTAGAGGTGGGGGGCCTAAACATTCAGTACTTC
>.|TRBV4-1|TRBJ2-1|TRBD2
CASSQWASGDASEQFF
TGCGCCAGCAGCCAATGGGCTAGCGGGGACGCCAGTGAGCAGTTCTTC
>few|TRBV29-1|TRBJ2-5|TRBD1
CSVLVRDSTIEQYF
TGCAGCGTCCTGGTCCGGGACAGTACAATTGAGCAGTACTTC
>few|TRBV5-1|TRBJ1-5|.
CASSSEGGDNQPQHF
TGCGCCAGCAGCTCCGAGGGGGGGGACAATCAGCCCCAGCATTTT
>.|TRBV25-1|TRBJ1-2|.
CASSEGGLGYTF
TGTGCCAGCAGTGAAGGGGGGCTTGGCTACACCTTC
>few|TRBV7-8|TRBJ2-5|TRBD2
CASSASGGEETQYF
TGTGCCAGCAGCGCGTCGGGGGGGGAGGAGACCCAGTACTTC
>.|TRBV29-1|TRBJ1-2|TRBD1
CSVPFLGQGGYGYTF
TGCAGCGTCCCCTTCCTGGGACAGGGAGGCTATGGCTACACCTTC
>.|TRBV6-1|TRBJ2-3|TRBD1
CASSEGRTGRSTDTQYF
TGTGCCAGCAGTGAAGGAAGGACAGGCCGTAGCACAGATACGCAGTATTTT
>.|TRBV4-3|TRBJ1-5|.
CASSQEVGSGNQPQHF
TGCGCCAGCAGCCAAGAAGTCGGGTCAGGGAATCAGCCCCAGCATTTT
>.|TRBV6-2/TRBV6-3|TRBJ1-1|.
CASSYSAGDIMNTEAFF
TGTGCCAGCAGTTACTCGGCAGGGGACATAATGAACACTGAAGCTTTCTTT
>few|TRBV12-3/TRBV12-4|TRBJ2-1|.
CASRVAAPYEQFF
TGTGCCAGCAGGGTAGCGGCCCCTTATGAGCAGTTCTTC
>many|TRBV5-1|TRBJ2-2|.
CASSTGLQNTGELFF
TGCGCCAGCAGTACCGGACTCCAGAACACCGGGGAGCTGTTTTTT
>.|TRBV6-1|TRBJ2-1|TRBD1
CASTRKLDRAPSEQFF
TGTGCCAGCACCCGAAAATTAGACAGGGCTCCAAGTGAGCAGTTCTTC
>few|TRBV6-6|TRBJ1-4|.
CASSFRDLSTNEKLFF
TGTGCCAGCAGTTTCAGGGATTTATCAACTAATGAAAAACTGTTTTTT
>.|TRBV20-1|TRBJ2-1|.
CSASGAYNEQFF
TGCAGTGCTAGTGGGGCCTACAATGAGCAGTTCTTC
>.|TRBV5-1|TRBJ1-2|.
CASSLAPGGGYTF
TGCGCCAGCAGCTTGGCCCCCGGTGGTGGCTACACCTTC
>.|TRBV4-1|TRBJ2-5|.
CASSQVRGRQETQYF
TGCGCCAGCAGCCAAGTAAGAGGCAGACAAGAGACCCAGTACTTC
>.|TRBV29-1|TRBJ2-5|.
CSAHGQYQVTQYF
TGCAGCGCCCACGGGCAGTACCAAGTGACCCAGTACTTC
>few|TRBV5-1|TRBJ2-3|TRBD1
CASTFGQGANTDTQYF
TGCGCCAGCACCTTCGGACAGGGGGCGAACACAGATACGCAGTATTTT
>few|TRBV20-1|TRBJ2-3|TRBD2
CSARVTSSSADTQYF
TGCAGTGCTAGAGTGACTAGCTCATCTGCAGATACGCAGTATTTT
>few|TRBV2|TRBJ2-1|.
CASIMELAWNEQFF
TGTGCCAGCATAATGGAACTAGCCTGGAATGAGCAGTTCTTC
>.|TRBV5-1|TRBJ2-3|TRBD2
CASSLVSGTGTDTQYF
TGCGCCAGCAGCTTGGTCAGCGGGACTGGCACAGATACGCAGTATTTT
>.|TRBV7-9|TRBJ1-6|.
CASSFYRVAGNSPLHF
TGTGCCAGCAGCTTTTACAGGGTCGCGGGGAATTCACCCCTCCACTTT
>.|TRBV14|TRBJ2-3|TRBD1
CASSRARSGGSDTQYF
TGTGCCAGCAGCCGGGCGAGGTCAGGGGGCTCAGATACGCAGTATTTT
>few|TRBV6-5|TRBJ2-7|.
CASSSSGTYPYEQYF
TGTGCCAGCAGTTCGTCCGGGACCTATCCCTACGAGCAGTACTTC
>few|TRBV7-2|TRBJ2-3|TRBD2
CASSLGPGGPNTDTQYF
TGTGCCAGCAGCTTAGGTCCGGGGGGGCCCAACACAGATACGCAGTATTTT
>.|TRBV6-5|TRBJ2-3|TRBD2
CASSYGVAGVTDTQYF
TGTGCCAGCAGTTACGGGGTAGCGGGGGTCACAGATACGCAGTATTTT
>few|TRBV10-1|TRBJ2-1|.
CASRGSKRVSSYNEQFF
TGCGCCAGCAGGGGATCCAAGAGGGTCAGCTCCTACAATGAGCAGTTCTTC
>.|TRBV4-2|TRBJ2-1|.
CASSPGGNRNEQFF
TGTGCCAGCAGCCCTGGTGGTAATCGCAATGAGCAGTTCTTC
>.|TRBV12-3/TRBV12-4|TRBJ2-1|.
CTSSADNEQFF
TGTACCAGCAGTGCCGATAATGAGCAGTTCTTC
>few|TRBV7-9|TRBJ2-7|.
CASSAVQYEQYF
TGTGCCAGCAGCGCCGTACAGTACGAGCAGTACTTC
>.|TRBV2|TRBJ2-3|.
CARSHGDTQYF
TGTGCCAGATCACATGGAGATACGCAGTATTTT